This T cell receptor beta chain emerged from a study of graft-versus-host responses after intestinal transplantation. Study-level information: Tacrolimus plus steroids were given to all recipients for about 3 years, preceded by anti-thymocyte globulin induction.

This table comes from immunoSEQ multiplex PCR, and its TCRdb copy is limited to in-frame clones, with some not included. The table shows under 20,000 clones, with 86% occurring only once. Germline V gene lookup returns CDR1 SGHRS and CDR2 YFSETQ. V was pared by 4 bases and J by 0 bases, with 12 bases between. The CDR3 runs to 15 residues. Regarding the study as a whole: Graft-donor T cell macrochimerism coincided with high graft-versus-host to host-versus-graft clonal ratios in allografts.

A word on this clone: The target antigen is unknown.

J is TRBJ2-3 and V is TRBV5-1; D perhaps matches TRBD1 (5 bases). The sequenced sample was PBMCs, obtained approximately 230 days after intestinal transplant. The receptor comes from a human patient who received an intestinal transplant, so some T cells may come from the graft donor. CDR3 coding DNA: TGCGCCAGCAGCCTAGACAGAGTGAGCACAGATACGCAGTATTTT. Translated: CASSLDRVSTDTQYF.